This T cell receptor beta chain was captured by sequencing in a study of shared clonotypes between healthy human individuals. Study-level points and caveats: With several donors compared, about 5.2% of naive CD4 clonotypes were shared. Deeper or shallower sequencing was expected to change how clonotypes are shared among donors.

V shed 5 bases and J shed 7 bases, with 12 bases lying between them. In germline, CDR1 is SGHVS, CDR2 FQNEAQ. The CDR3 totals 13 residues. Here immunoSEQ multiplex PCR was the method, and the copy in TCRdb shows in-frame clones only, minus some. The sample lists about 2.3 million clones; over 85% were seen once. A word on this clone: The target antigen is unknown.

The sequenced material came from naive CD4+ T cells from PBMCs. Subset defined: CD45RA+ positively selected. The source of this sequence is a young man in good health. Some clones in this sample may be carry-over from other donors' samples. This chain links TRBV7-8 with TRBJ2-1; D is possibly TRBD2 (5 bases). The CDR3 region has the DNA TGTGCCAGCAGCCAGACCAGCGGAAATGAGCAGTTCTTC. Translating it yields CASSQTSGNEQFF.